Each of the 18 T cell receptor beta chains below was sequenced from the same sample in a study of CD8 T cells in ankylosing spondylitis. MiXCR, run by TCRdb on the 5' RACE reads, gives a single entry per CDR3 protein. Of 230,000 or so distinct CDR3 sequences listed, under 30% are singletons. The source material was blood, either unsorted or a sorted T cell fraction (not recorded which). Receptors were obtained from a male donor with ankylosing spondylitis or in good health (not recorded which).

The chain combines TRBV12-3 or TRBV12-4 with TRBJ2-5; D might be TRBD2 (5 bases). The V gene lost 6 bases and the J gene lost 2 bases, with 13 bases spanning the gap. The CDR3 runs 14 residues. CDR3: CASRSGVEQETQYF. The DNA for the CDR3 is TGTGCCAGCAGAAGCGGAGTCGAACAAGAGACCCAGTACTTC.

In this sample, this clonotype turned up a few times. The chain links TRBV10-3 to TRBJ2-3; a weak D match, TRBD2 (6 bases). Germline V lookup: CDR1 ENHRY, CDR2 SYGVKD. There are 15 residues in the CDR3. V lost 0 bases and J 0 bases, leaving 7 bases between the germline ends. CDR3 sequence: CAISESGTSTDTQYF. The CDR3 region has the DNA TGTGCCATCAGTGAGTCGGGGACTAGCACAGATACGCAGTATTTT.

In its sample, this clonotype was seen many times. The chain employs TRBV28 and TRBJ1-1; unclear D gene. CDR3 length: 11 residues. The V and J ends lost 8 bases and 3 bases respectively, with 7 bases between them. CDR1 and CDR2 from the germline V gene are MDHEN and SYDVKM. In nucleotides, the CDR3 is TGTGCCAGCCCGCCGGACACTGAAGCTTTCTTT. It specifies CASPPDTEAFF.

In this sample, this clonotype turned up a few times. CDR3 nucleotide sequence: TGCAGTAGGAGACAGATCGGTATCTATGGCTACACCTTC. It is translated as CSRRQIGIYGYTF. The chain couples TRBV20-1 to TRBJ1-2; D possibly corresponds to TRBD1 (5 bases). Looked up from germline, CDR1 is DFQATT and CDR2 is SNEGSKA (reference sequence). V was clipped by 8 bases and J by 4 bases, with 17 bases between them. This CDR3 contains 13 residues.

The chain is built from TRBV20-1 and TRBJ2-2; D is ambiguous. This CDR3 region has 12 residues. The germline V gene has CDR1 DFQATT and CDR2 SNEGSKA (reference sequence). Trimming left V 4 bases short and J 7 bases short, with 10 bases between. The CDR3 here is CSATRVGGELFF. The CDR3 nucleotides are TGCAGTGCTACTAGGGTTGGCGGGGAGCTGTTTTTT.

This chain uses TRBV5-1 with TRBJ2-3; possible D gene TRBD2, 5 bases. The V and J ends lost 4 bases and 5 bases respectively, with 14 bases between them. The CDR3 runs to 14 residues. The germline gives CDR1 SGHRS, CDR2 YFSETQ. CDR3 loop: CASSPGVGRDTQYF. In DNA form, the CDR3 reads TGCGCCAGCAGCCCCGGGGTGGGGAGAGATACGCAGTATTTT.

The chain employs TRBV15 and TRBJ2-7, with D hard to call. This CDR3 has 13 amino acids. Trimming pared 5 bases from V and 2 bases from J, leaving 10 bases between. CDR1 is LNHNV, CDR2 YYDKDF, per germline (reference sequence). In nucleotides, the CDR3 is TGTGCCACCAGCGGTCCGAGGACCTACGAGCAGTACTTC. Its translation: CATSGPRTYEQYF.

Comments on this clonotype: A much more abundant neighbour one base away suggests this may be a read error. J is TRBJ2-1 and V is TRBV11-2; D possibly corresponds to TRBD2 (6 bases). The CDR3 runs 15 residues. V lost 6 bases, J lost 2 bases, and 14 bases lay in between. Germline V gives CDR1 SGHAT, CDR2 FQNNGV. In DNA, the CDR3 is TGTGCCAGCAGAATACTAACGGGGGCCTACAATGAGCAGTTCTTC. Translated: CASRILTGAYNEQFF.

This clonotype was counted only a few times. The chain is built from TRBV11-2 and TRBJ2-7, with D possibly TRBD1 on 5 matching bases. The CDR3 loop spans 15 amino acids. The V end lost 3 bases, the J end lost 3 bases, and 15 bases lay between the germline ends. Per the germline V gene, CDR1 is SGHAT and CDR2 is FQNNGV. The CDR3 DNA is TGTGCCAGCAGCTTCCCCCGGACAATAGGCTACGAGCAGTACTTC. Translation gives CASSFPRTIGYEQYF.

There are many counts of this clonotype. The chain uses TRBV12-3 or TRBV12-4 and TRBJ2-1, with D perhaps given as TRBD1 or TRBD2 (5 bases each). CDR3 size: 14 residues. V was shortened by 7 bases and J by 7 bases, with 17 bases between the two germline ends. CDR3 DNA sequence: TGTGCCAGCACCACTCAGGGACCACCTAATGAGCAGTTCTTC. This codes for CASTTQGPPNEQFF.

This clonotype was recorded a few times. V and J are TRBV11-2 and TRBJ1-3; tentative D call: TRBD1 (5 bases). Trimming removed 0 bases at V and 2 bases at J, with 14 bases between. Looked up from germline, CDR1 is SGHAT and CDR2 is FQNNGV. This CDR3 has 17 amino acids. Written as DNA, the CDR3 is TGTGCCAGCAGCTTAGAATCTTCAGGGTATACTGGAAACACCATATATTTT. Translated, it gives CASSLESSGYTGNTIYF.

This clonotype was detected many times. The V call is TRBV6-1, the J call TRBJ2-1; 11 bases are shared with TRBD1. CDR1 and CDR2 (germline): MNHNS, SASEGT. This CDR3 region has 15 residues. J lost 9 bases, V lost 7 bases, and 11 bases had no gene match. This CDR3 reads CASTPGDRGVFEQFF. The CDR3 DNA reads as TGTGCCAGCACCCCAGGGGACAGGGGGGTTTTTGAGCAGTTCTTC.

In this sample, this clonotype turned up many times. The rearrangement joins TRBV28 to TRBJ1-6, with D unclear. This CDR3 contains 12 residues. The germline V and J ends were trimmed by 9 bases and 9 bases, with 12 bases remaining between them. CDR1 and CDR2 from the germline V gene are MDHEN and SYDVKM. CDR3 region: CASKPVRSPLHF. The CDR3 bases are TGTGCCAGTAAGCCAGTCCGTTCACCCCTCCACTTT.

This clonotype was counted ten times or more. CDR3 sequence (DNA): TGCGCCAGCAGCTTCGACAGGGTTGGCGCTGAAGCTTTCTTT. Translated, it gives CASSFDRVGAEAFF. The chain links TRBV5-1 to TRBJ1-1; 7 nucleotides align to TRBD1. J gave up 6 bases and V 2 bases, and 7 bases lay outside the gene matches. The CDR3 loop spans 14 amino acids. The germline gives CDR1 SGHRS, CDR2 YFSETQ.

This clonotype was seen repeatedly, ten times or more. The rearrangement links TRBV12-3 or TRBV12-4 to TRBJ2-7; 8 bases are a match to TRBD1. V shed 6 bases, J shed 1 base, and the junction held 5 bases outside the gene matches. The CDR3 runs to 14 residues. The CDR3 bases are TGTGCCAGCAGGACAGGGGTTGGATCCTACGAGCAGTACTTC. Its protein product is CASRTGVGSYEQYF.

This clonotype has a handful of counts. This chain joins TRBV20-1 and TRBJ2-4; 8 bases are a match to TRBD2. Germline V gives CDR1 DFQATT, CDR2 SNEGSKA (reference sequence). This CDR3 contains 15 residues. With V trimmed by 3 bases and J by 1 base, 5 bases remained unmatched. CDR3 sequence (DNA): TGCAGTGCTAGCCCGGGGGGGATGGCCAAAAACATTCAGTACTTC. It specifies CSASPGGMAKNIQYF.

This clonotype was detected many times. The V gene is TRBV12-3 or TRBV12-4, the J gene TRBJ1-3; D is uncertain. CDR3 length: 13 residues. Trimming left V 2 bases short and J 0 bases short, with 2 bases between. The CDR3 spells CASSLTSGNTIYF. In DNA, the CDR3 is TGTGCCAGCAGTTTAACCTCTGGAAACACCATATATTTT.

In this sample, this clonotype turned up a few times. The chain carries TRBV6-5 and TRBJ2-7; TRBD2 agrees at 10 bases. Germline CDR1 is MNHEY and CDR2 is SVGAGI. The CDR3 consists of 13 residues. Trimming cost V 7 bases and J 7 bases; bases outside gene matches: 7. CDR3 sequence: CASTLAGGLEQYF. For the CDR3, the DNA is TGTGCCAGCACGTTAGCGGGGGGCTTGGAGCAGTACTTC.